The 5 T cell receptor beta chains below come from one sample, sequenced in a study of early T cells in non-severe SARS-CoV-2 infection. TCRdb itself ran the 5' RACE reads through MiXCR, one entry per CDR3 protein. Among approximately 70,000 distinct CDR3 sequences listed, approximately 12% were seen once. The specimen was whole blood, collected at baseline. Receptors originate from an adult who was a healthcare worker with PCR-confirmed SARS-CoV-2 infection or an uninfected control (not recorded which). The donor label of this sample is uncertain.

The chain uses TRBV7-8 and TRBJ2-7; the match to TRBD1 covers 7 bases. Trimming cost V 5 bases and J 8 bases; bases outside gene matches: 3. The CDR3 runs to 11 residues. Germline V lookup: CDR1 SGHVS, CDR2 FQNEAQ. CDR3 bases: TGTGCCAGCAGCCGACAGGGTCAGCAGTACTTC. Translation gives CASSRQGQQYF.

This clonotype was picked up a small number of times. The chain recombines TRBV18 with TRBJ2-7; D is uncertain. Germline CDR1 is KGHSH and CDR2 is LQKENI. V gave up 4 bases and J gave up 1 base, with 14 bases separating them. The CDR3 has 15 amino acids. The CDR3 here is CASSRDLDSSYEQYF. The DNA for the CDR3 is TGTGCCAGCTCACGGGATTTAGACTCATCCTACGAGCAGTACTTC.

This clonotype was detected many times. CDR3 in DNA: TGTGCCAGCAGTTACACTCTCCAGAACACTGAAGCTTTCTTT. It is translated as CASSYTLQNTEAFF. This chain uses TRBV6-2 or TRBV6-3 with TRBJ1-1; D not resolved. This CDR3 contains 14 residues. From germline, CDR1 is MNHEY and CDR2 SVGEGT. The V and J ends lost 2 bases and 1 base respectively, with 8 bases between them.

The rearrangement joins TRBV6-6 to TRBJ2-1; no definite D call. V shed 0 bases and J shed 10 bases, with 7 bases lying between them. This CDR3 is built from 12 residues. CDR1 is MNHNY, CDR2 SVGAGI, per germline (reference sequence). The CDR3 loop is CASSYSLGEQFF. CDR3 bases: TGTGCCAGCAGTTACTCCCTAGGGGAGCAGTTCTTC.

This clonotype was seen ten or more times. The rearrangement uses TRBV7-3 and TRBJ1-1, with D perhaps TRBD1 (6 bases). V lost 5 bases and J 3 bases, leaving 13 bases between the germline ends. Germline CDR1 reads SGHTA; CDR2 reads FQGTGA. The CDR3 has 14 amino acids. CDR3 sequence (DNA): TGTGCCAGCAGCCTATATTACAGGGACACTGAAGCTTTCTTT. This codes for CASSLYYRDTEAFF.